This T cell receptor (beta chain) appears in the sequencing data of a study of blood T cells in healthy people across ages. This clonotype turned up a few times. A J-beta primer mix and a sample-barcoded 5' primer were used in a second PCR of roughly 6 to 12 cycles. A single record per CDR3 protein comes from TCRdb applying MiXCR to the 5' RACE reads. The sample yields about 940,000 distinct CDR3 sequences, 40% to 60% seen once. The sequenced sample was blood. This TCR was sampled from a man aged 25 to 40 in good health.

CDR3 DNA sequence: TGCAGTGCCGCTAGCGGGGGAAACATTCAGTACTTC. It is translated as CSAASGGNIQYF. This chain joins TRBV20-1 and TRBJ2-4; 10 positions agree with TRBD2. In germline, CDR1 is DFQATT, CDR2 SNEGSKA (reference sequence). V dropped 6 bases and J dropped 6; count of bases not matched to a gene: 2. The CDR3 runs to 12 residues.